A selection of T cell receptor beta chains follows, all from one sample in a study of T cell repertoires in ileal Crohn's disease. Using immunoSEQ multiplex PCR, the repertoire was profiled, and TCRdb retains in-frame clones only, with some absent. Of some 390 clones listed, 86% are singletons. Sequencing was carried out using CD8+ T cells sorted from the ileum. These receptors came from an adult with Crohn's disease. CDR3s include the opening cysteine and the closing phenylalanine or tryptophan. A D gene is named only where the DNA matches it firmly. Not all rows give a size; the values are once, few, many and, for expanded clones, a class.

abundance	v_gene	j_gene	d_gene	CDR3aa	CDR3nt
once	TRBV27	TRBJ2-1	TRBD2	CASSSSGSEQFF	TGTGCCAGCAGTTCAAGCGGGAGTGAGCAGTTCTTC
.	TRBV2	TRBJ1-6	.	CASSEDTATPQINSPLHF	TGTGCCAGCAGTGAGGACACGGCCACGCCACAGATTAATTCACCCCTCCACTTT
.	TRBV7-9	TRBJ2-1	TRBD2	CASSSTSGMIGEQFF	TGTGCCAGCAGCTCAACTAGCGGGATGATCGGTGAGCAGTTCTTC
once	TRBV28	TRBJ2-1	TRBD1	CASSLNPGGRLYEQFF	TGTGCCAGCAGTTTAAACCCAGGGGGCCGTTTATATGAGCAGTTCTTC
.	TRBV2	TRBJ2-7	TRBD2	CASNGGGANEQYF	TGTGCCAGCAATGGCGGGGGGGCAAACGAGCAGTACTTC
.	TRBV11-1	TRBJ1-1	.	CASSLAGRGTEAFF	TGTGCCAGCAGCTTAGCAGGCCGCGGGACTGAAGCTTTCTTT
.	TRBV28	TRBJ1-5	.	CASSLVLNQPQHF	TGTGCCAGCAGTTTAGTCCTGAATCAGCCCCAGCATTTT
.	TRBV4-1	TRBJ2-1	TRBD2	CASSQASSGGARNEQFF	TGCGCCAGCAGCCAAGCCTCTAGCGGGGGGGCAAGGAATGAGCAGTTCTTC
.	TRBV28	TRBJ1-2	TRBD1	CASSLTGGFYGYTF	TGTGCCAGCAGTCTAACAGGGGGTTTTTATGGCTACACCTTC
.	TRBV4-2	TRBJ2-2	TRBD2	CASSQDKAGRTRELFF	TGTGCCAGCAGCCAAGATAAAGCGGGGCGCACCCGGGAGCTGTTTTTT
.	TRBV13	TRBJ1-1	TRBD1	CASSLDGTGKTEAFF	TGTGCCAGCAGCTTAGATGGGACAGGGAAGACTGAAGCTTTCTTT
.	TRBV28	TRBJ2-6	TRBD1	CASSSGTVNSGANVLTF	TGTGCCAGCAGTTCCGGGACAGTAAACTCTGGGGCCAACGTCCTGACTTTC
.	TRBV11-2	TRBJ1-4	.	CASSLNEGEKLFF	TGTGCCAGCAGCTTAAATGAGGGCGAAAAACTGTTTTTT
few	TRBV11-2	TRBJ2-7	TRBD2	CASSPRRGGFEQYF	TGTGCCAGCAGCCCCAGGCGGGGGGGGTTCGAGCAGTACTTC
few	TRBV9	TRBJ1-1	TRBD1	CASTPPQGASTEAFF	TGTGCCAGCACCCCACCCCAGGGGGCAAGTACTGAAGCTTTCTTT
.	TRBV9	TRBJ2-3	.	CASSVRDSSTDTQYF	TGTGCCAGCAGCGTCCGGGACTCTAGCACAGATACGCAGTATTTT
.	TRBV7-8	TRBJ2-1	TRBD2	CASSFVILTSGTSYNEQFF	TGTGCCAGCAGCTTCGTGATCTTGACTAGCGGGACCTCCTACAATGAGCAGTTCTTC
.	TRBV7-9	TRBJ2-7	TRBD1	CASSSEDRGGEQYF	TGTGCCAGCAGCTCAGAGGACAGGGGGGGCGAGCAGTACTTC
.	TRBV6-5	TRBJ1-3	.	CASSYAGGDSGNTIYF	TGTGCCAGCAGTTACGCGGGGGGAGACTCTGGAAACACCATATATTTT
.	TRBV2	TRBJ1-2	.	CASAPGLPNYGYTF	TGTGCCAGCGCCCCGGGACTCCCTAACTATGGCTACACCTTC
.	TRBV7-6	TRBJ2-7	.	CASSLDPDSSGYEQYF	TGTGCCAGCAGCTTAGATCCGGACAGCTCGGGGTACGAGCAGTACTTC
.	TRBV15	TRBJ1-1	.	CATSTGVTEAFF	TGTGCCACCAGCACAGGGGTGACTGAAGCTTTCTTT
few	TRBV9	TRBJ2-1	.	CASSGSTEQFF	TGTGCCAGCAGCGGGTCTACTGAGCAGTTCTTC
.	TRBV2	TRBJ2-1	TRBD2	CASDGLAGGPNEQFF	TGTGCCAGCGACGGACTAGCGGGAGGGCCTAATGAGCAGTTCTTC
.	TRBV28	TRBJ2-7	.	CASSTDTSYEQYF	TGTGCCAGCAGTACCGACACCTCCTACGAGCAGTACTTC
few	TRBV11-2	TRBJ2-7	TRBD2	CASSDIAGGDLYEQYF	TGTGCCAGCAGCGATATAGCGGGAGGAGACCTCTACGAGCAGTACTTC
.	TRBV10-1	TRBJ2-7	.	CASSESRLSYEQYF	TGCGCCAGCAGTGAGTCGAGGCTGTCCTACGAGCAGTACTTC
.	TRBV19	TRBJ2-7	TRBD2	CAVGRAGGYEQYF	TGTGCCGTTGGGCGAGCGGGGGGCTACGAGCAGTACTTC
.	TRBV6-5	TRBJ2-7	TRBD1	CASSPGQGASYEQYF	TGTGCCAGCAGTCCGGGACAGGGGGCTTCCTACGAGCAGTACTTC
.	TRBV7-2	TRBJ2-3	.	CASSLLGGVSTDTQYF	TGTGCCAGCAGCTTACTGGGCGGGGTAAGCACAGATACGCAGTATTTT
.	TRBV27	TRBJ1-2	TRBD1	CASAQPGQGVFDYGYTF	TGTGCCTCTGCACAACCGGGACAGGGGGTGTTCGACTATGGCTACACCTTC
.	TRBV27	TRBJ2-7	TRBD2	CASSLAGGMYEQYF	TGTGCCAGCAGTTTGGCGGGAGGGATGTACGAGCAGTACTTC
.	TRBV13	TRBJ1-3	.	CASSLGQGNGAGNTIYF	TGTGCCAGCAGCTTAGGACAGGGCAACGGGGCTGGAAACACCATATATTTT
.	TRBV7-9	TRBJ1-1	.	CASSLARVEAFF	TGTGCCAGCAGCTTAGCGAGGGTTGAAGCTTTCTTT
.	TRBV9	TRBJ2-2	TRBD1	CASSVDRGLVELFF	TGTGCCAGCAGCGTAGACAGGGGGCTCGTGGAGCTGTTTTTT
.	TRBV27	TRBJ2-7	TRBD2	CASSHGTSGLYEQYF	TGTGCCAGCAGCCACGGGACTAGCGGGCTATACGAGCAGTACTTC
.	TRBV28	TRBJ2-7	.	CASTIGGYEQYF	TGTGCCAGTACGATAGGAGGCTACGAGCAGTACTTC
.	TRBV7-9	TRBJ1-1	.	CASSSSTEAFF	TGTGCCAGCAGCTCGTCGACTGAAGCTTTCTTT
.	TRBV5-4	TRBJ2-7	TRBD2	CASSRLAETYEQYF	TGTGCCAGCAGCAGACTAGCGGAAACCTACGAGCAGTACTTC
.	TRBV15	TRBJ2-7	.	CATSRAGREQYF	TGTGCCACCAGCAGAGCAGGGCGCGAGCAGTACTTC
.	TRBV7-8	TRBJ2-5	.	CASSLARETQYF	TGTGCCAGCAGCTTAGCTAGAGAGACCCAGTACTTC
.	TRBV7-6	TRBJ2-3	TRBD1	CASSLGQGIDTQYF	TGTGCCAGCAGCTTGGGACAGGGGATAGATACGCAGTATTTT